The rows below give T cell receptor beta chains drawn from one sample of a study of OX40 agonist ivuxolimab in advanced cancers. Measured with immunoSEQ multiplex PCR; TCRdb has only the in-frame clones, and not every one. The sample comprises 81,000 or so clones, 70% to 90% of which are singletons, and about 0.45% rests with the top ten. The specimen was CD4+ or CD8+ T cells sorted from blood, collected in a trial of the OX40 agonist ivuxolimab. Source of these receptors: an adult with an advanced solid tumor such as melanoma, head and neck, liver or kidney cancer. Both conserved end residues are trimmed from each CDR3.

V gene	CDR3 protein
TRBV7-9	ASSPWTDRTYEQY
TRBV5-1	ASSLAGRETQY
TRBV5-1	ASSLEFSRGTETQY
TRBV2	ASSVSGAATEAF
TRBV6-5	ASSSTSYGYT
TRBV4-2	ASSQAPGGFQETQY
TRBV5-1	ASRQGQGYTEAF
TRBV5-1	ASSLGQGFHGYT
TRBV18	ASSPLQGKDSPLH
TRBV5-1	ASSLIPGQGLEAF
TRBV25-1	ASSELDRDTYEQY
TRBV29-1	SVTGTWGKDTQY
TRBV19	ASSKGGFTYEQY
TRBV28	ASSAGGGYYNEQF
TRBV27	ASRTGRGWGEAF
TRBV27	ASIPRLVGVRNEQF
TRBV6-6	ASSYAQEETQY
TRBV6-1	ASSEYGTSGNTIY
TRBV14	ASSRSIYTEAF
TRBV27	ASRGTGSFEY
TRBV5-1	ASSLGAPGAEAF
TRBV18	ASSPLGGSVTYEQY
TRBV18	ASSGVVGIWNEQF
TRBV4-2	ASSRAGEGDTDTQY
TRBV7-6	ASSLRPTGNTIY
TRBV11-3	ASSSTQNTGELF
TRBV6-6	ASSPPLSPLH
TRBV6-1	ASRASSYEQY
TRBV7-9	ASSTGGYEQY
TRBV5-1	ASSQGWTEQF
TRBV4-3	ASSLQGGTGDEKLF
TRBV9	ASSVGQYGELF
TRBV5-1	ASSLALNDNEQF
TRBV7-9	ASSPSGVGGGTEAF
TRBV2	ASSVVGGGYT